This T cell receptor (beta chain) comes out of a study of identifying expanded T cells in peripheral blood. Study outcomes and limitations: Across healthy donors, higher total template counts meant significantly greater approximately two-week count variance. About 1.2 clones differed between technical replicates, versus around 15 and 18 over time.

Profiled with immunoSEQ multiplex PCR; TCRdb holds only in-frame clones, not every one. The table includes 75,000 to 90,000 clones, around 90% detected once. Collection occurred without any documented infections or immune events in donors. CDR3 length equals 19 residues. Germline values: CDR1 SGHNT, CDR2 YYREEE (reference sequence). Trimming pared 4 bases from V and 1 base from J, leaving 25 bases between. Comments on this clone: Its antigen is not identified.

The specimen sequenced was blood. This chain joins TRBV5-4 and TRBJ2-3; tentative D call: TRBD2 (7 bases). The receptor was derived from a person aged 18 to 69 in good health. The CDR3 coding sequence is TGTGCCAGCAGCCCCGAAATCCTACAGGGACTATTTGGCACAGATACGCAGTATTTT. It codes for CASSPEILQGLFGTDTQYF.